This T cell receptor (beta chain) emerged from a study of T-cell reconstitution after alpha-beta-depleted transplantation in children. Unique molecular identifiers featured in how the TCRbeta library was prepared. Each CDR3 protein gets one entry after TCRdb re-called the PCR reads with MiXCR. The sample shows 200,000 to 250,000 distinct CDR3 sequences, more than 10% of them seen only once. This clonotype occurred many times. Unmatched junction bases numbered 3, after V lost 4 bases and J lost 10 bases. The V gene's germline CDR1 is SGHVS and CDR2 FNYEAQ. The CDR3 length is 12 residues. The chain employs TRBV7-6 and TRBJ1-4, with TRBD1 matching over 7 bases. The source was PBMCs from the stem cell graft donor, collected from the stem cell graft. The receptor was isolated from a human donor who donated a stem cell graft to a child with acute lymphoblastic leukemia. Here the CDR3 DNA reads TGTGCCAGCAGCTCCTCAGGGGGAAAACTGTTTTTT. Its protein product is CASSSSGGKLFF.